This T cell receptor beta chain appears in the sequencing data of a study of blood T cell repertoires in COVID-19. Study-wide background: Samples taken during acute and convalescent COVID-19 were collected in the United States, Italy and Spain. Nucleic acid was either cDNA or gDNA, and it came from T cells, B-cell-depleted T cells, or PBMCs.

With 4 bases clipped from V and 7 bases from J, the junction kept 12 bases outside the gene matches. The germline V gene encodes CDR1 MNHEY and CDR2 SMNVEV (reference sequence). The CDR3 contains 16 residues. Per the authors' pipeline: Scientists estimated how many nucleated cells there were by amplifying reference gene primers. Measured with immunoSEQ multiplex PCR; TCRdb has only the in-frame clones, and not every one. V and J calls plus clone size are reproduced from that table; the DNA served to infer D and trimming. The sample lists about 190,000 clones, nearly 90% seen once, with 0.62% in the top ten.

Sequencing was done on a sample of peripheral blood. The sequence was obtained from a man aged 45-65 years with acute or convalescent COVID-19. The chain combines TRBV27 with TRBJ2-7, with 11 bases matching TRBD2. CDR3: CASSSRRTSGSGEQYF. In DNA form, the CDR3 reads TGTGCCAGCAGTTCAAGGCGTACTAGCGGGAGTGGGGAGCAGTACTTC.